Each of the 5 T cell receptor beta chains below was sequenced from the same sample in a study of T-cell reconstitution after alpha-beta-depleted transplantation in children. As it was prepared, the TCRbeta library received unique molecular identifiers. One entry per CDR3 protein results from TCRdb running MiXCR on the PCR reads. The sample has some 390,000 distinct CDR3 sequences, about 20% seen once; the top ten hold 3.5% to 4%. The sequencing used PBMCs from the stem cell graft donor, collected from the stem cell graft. All receptors derive from a human donor who donated a stem cell graft to a child with acute myeloid leukemia.

This clonotype was seen only a few times. This rearrangement joins TRBV20-1 to TRBJ2-3; TRBD1 might be the D (6 bases). V shed 3 bases and J shed 1 base, with 11 bases lying between them. The CDR3 sequence is 14 residues long. Germline loops: CDR1 DFQATT, CDR2 SNEGSKA (reference sequence). The CDR3 sequence: CSASWGLGTDTQYF. The CDR3 nucleotides read TGCAGTGCTAGCTGGGGGCTTGGCACAGATACGCAGTATTTT.

This clonotype was observed many times. The V and J genes are TRBV12-3 or TRBV12-4 and TRBJ2-1; 10 bases map to TRBD1. V was clipped by 4 bases and J by 6 bases; unmatched bases: 6. CDR3 length: 15 residues. CDR3 nucleotides: TGTGCCAGCAGTTCCGGGACAGGGGTGGGCAATGAGCAGTTCTTC. The encoded protein is CASSSGTGVGNEQFF.

The V and J genes are TRBV20-1 and TRBJ2-5; D is unresolved. V was cut by 3 bases and J by 5 bases, with 10 bases left in between. CDR1 is DFQATT and CDR2 is SNEGSKA in the germline V gene (reference sequence). This CDR3 is built from 12 residues. CDR3 DNA: TGCAGTGCTAGGGACGAGGTGGAGACCCAGTACTTC. It yields the protein CSARDEVETQYF.

The chain employs TRBV7-2 and TRBJ2-1, with D hard to call. The germline gives CDR1 SGHTA, CDR2 FQGNSA. V lost 1 base and J lost 7, with 11 bases in between. The CDR3 length is 14 residues. The CDR3 spells CASSLGQAENEQFF. For the CDR3, the DNA is TGTGCCAGCAGCTTAGGGCAGGCTGAAAATGAGCAGTTCTTC.

This chain connects TRBV11-1 to TRBJ2-1; the match to TRBD2 covers 12 bases. This CDR3 spans 18 amino acids. Germline CDR1 is SGHAT and CDR2 is FQDESV (reference sequence). The J segment lost 1 base and the V segment lost 5 bases, leaving 9 bases of the junction unmatched. CDR3 coding DNA: TGTGCCAGCAGCCTACGACCGACTAGCGGGGGATCCTACAATGAGCAGTTCTTC. Amino acids: CASSLRPTSGGSYNEQFF.